The TCR beta chain under discussion was sequenced for a study of T cells in localized non-small cell lung cancer. Study results and limitations: Exceeding tumor, uninvolved adjacent lung had the highest T cell clonality. Appearing in adjacent lung were a median approximately 50 of the top 100 tumor clones. Increased T cell density in blood showed an association with longer overall survival. Sequencing was restricted to one tumor region; therefore, heterogeneity remains possible.

The CDR3 covers 13 residues. V was pared by 5 bases and J by 6 bases, with 5 bases of the junction left unmatched. Looked up from germline, CDR1 is MNHGY and CDR2 is SAAAGT. Concerning this clone: Its antigen is still unknown.

TCRdb's table, derived via immunoSEQ multiplex PCR, lists solely in-frame clones and lacks some. The repertoire holds 4,500 or so clones, with roughly 20% as singletons. J is TRBJ1-1 and V is TRBV6-8, with 8 bases matching TRBD1. The sequence came from a female donor older than 55 with stage I lung adenocarcinoma. Sequenced here: lung tumor tissue, sampled before any cancer treatment. CDR3 coding DNA: TGTGCCAGCAGTCGACAGGGGCCGGCTGAAGCTTTCTTT. Encoded protein: CASSRQGPAEAFF.